Below are 13 T cell receptor beta chains sequenced from a single sample in a study of cytomegalovirus exposure and HLA in healthy donors. Researchers ran the PCR with 60 Vbeta and 13 Jbeta primers. Only in-frame clones appear in the TCRdb table, and some are missing; sequencing was by immunoSEQ multiplex PCR. The sample comprises 150,000 to 200,000 clones, about 80% of which are singletons, and 1.1% rests with the top ten. Sequenced material: PBMCs. The receptors derive from a woman aged 40 to 50 in good health and CMV-seronegative.

V usage is TRBV4-2 and J usage is TRBJ1-2; TRBD1 matches 8 bases. V lost 0 bases to trimming and J lost 4 bases; unmatched junction nucleotides: 7. The CDR3 covers 16 residues. Germline lookup yields CDR1 LGHNA and CDR2 YNFKEQ. The DNA for the CDR3 is TGTGCCAGCAGCCAAGATCGTACAGGGGGGGCCTATGGCTACACCTTC. It translates to CASSQDRTGGAYGYTF.

This clone was observed once. J is TRBJ2-5 and V is TRBV5-6; D might be TRBD2 (5 bases). The CDR3 has 15 residues. Germline V gene lookup returns CDR1 SGHDT and CDR2 YYEEEE. V was pared by 4 bases and J by 2 bases, with 15 bases between. The CDR3 DNA is TGTGCCAGCAGCAAAAGAGACCCGGGGCAAGAGACCCAGTACTTC. Protein: CASSKRDPGQETQYF.

This clone was observed a few times. This chain links TRBV21-1 with TRBJ1-5; the D call in the table, TRBD1, was not verified against the DNA. TRBV21-1 is termed a pseudogene. The CDR3 loop spans 17 amino acids. The CDR3 nucleotides are TGTGCCAGCAGCAAACCCGGGACAGGGGGTAGCAATCAGCCCCAGCATTTT. It codes for CASSKPGTGGSNQPQHF.

This chain uses TRBV19 with TRBJ1-1, with D possibly being TRBD1 (5 bases). This CDR3 region has 16 residues. Deletions cut 5 bases from V and 2 bases from J, with 18 bases between. Per germline, CDR1 LNHDA and CDR2 SQIVND (reference sequence). As DNA, the CDR3 is TGTGCCAGTAGTCAATCGGGTAGGGGATATAACACTGAAGCTTTCTTT. Amino acids: CASSQSGRGYNTEAFF.

The CDR3 region is CAITKDRVESPLHF. The CDR3 coding sequence is TGTGCCATCACCAAGGACAGGGTAGAGTCACCCCTCCACTTT. The chain recombines TRBV10-3 with TRBJ1-6; 8 bases line up with TRBD1. Looked up from germline, CDR1 is ENHRY and CDR2 is SYGVKD. The J segment lost 10 bases and the V segment lost 7 bases, leaving 9 bases of the junction unmatched. The length of the CDR3 is 14 residues.

The rearrangement joins TRBV5-4 to TRBJ2-7, with 9 nucleotides matching TRBD1. Germline CDR1 and CDR2: SGHNT and YYREEE (reference sequence). V gave up 5 bases and J gave up 0 bases; unmatched junction bases: 3. This CDR3 comprises 14 residues. The CDR3 DNA reads as TGTGCCAGCAGGCCGACAGGGGGCTCCTACGAGCAGTACTTC. Its translation is CASRPTGGSYEQYF.

The chain couples TRBV5-4 to TRBJ2-3; 8 bases match TRBD1. The CDR3 is 14 amino acids. From germline, CDR1 is SGHNT and CDR2 YYREEE (reference sequence). V shed 3 bases and J 4 bases; nucleotides not matched to a gene: 4. In DNA, the CDR3 is TGTGCCAGCAGCTCAGGGGGCCGGGCAGATACGCAGTATTTT. It codes for CASSSGGRADTQYF. Together with reference TRBV5-4 and TRBJ2-3, the CDR3 gives the full variable domain: ETGVTQSPTHLIKTRGQQVTLRCSSQSGHNTVSWYQQALGQGPQFIFQYYREEENGRGNFPPRFSGLQFPNYSSELNVNALELDDSALYLCASSSGGRADTQYFGPGTRLTVL.

The chain employs TRBV5-5 and TRBJ1-4, with TRBD1 identical over 9 bases. CDR1 is SGHKS and CDR2 is YYEKEE in the germline V gene (reference sequence). The CDR3 has 16 amino acids. V was clipped by 4 bases and J by 8 bases; unmatched bases: 12. The chain's CDR3 is CASSLQDRGFYEKLFF. CDR3 nucleotides: TGTGCCAGCAGCCTCCAGGACAGGGGTTTTTACGAAAAACTGTTTTTT.

The V call is TRBV25-1, the J call TRBJ2-5; tentatively, D is TRBD1 (6 bases). The J call could be wrong; TRBJ2-7 is a better fit for the DNA end. The CDR3 is 16 amino acids. Germline lookup yields CDR1 MGHDK and CDR2 SYGVNS. Here the CDR3 reads CASAPGGRAVAYEQYF. The CDR3 DNA is TGTGCCAGCGCTCCTGGGGGCAGGGCTGTCGCCTACGAGCAGTACTTC.

For the CDR3, the DNA is TGTGCCAGTACGGGGACGGGACAGGGGATCGAAAAACTGTTTTTT. Protein sequence: CASTGTGQGIEKLFF. The chain has TRBV19 and TRBJ1-4; TRBD1 matches at 10 bases. The CDR3 covers 15 residues. The V segment lost 7 bases and the J segment 8 bases; nucleotides outside the gene matches: 10. The germline V gene has CDR1 LNHDA and CDR2 SQIVND (reference sequence).

CDR3 protein: CASSLERGSNTIYF. The DNA of the CDR3 is TGTGCCAGCAGCTTGGAACGAGGGTCAAACACCATATATTTT. V and J are TRBV11-2 and TRBJ1-3; D unclear. The germline CDR1 and CDR2 sequences are SGHAT and FQNNGV. V shed 3 bases and J shed 6 bases, with 12 bases lying between them. CDR3 length: 14 amino acids.

CDR3 sequence reads: CASSEATATWDNEQFF. The CDR3 coding sequence is TGTGCCAGCAGTGAAGCGACAGCTACTTGGGACAATGAGCAGTTCTTC. The chain is built from TRBV2 and TRBJ2-1, with a tentative D call TRBD1 (5 bases). In germline, CDR1 is SNHLY, CDR2 FYNNEI. CDR3 length: 16 amino acids. Trimming left V 0 bases short and J 5 bases short, with 14 bases between.

The chain recombines TRBV7-3 with TRBJ2-4; weak D call: TRBD1 (6 bases). Deletions cut 4 bases from V and 6 bases from J, with 13 bases between. The CDR3 runs 14 residues. The germline gives CDR1 SGHTA, CDR2 FQGTGA. CDR3 in amino acids: CASSSTGKGNIQYF. CDR3 nucleotides: TGTGCCAGCAGCTCTACAGGGAAGGGAAACATTCAGTACTTC.